This T cell receptor beta chain was sequenced for a study of cytomegalovirus exposure and HLA in healthy donors. Findings and limits, study-wide: One cluster of highly shared sequence variants probably arose as a sequencing artifact. TCR beta sequences reportedly predicted the HLA-A and HLA-B alleles of most subjects accurately. Cytomegalovirus association was listed for about 150 TCR beta chains.

The PCR employed 60 Vbeta primers together with 13 Jbeta primers. The protocol was immunoSEQ multiplex PCR, while the TCRdb copy is restricted to in-frame clones and leaves out a portion. Altogether some 78,000 clones are present, 75% to 85% being singletons, with the ten largest covering around 32%. Donors were ostensibly healthy at sampling, although undocumented immune exposures were probable. J gave up 6 bases and V 2 bases, and 4 bases lay outside the gene matches. This CDR3 comprises 14 residues. CDR1 and CDR2 (germline): GTSNPN, SVGIG (reference sequence). In regard to this clone: Its antigen is still unknown.

The sequencing sample was made of PBMCs. The sequence came from a man between 50 and 59 years old in good health and CMV-seropositive. The V gene is TRBV30, the J gene TRBJ1-4, with 9 positions matching TRBD1. CDR3 region: CAWSPTGGYEKLFF. CDR3 DNA sequence: TGTGCCTGGAGTCCCACAGGGGGCTATGAAAAACTGTTTTTT. Supplemented by reference TRBV30 and TRBJ1-4, the full variable domain reads SQTIHQWPATLVQPVGSPLSLECTVEGTSNPNLYWYRQAAGRGLQLLFYSVGIGQISSEVPQNLSASRPQDRQFILSSKKLLLSDSGFYLCAWSPTGGYEKLFFGSGTQLSVL.